The source of this TCR beta chain is a study of OX40 agonist ivuxolimab in advanced cancers. Across the study: In this cohort, patients received ivuxolimab, an agonistic anti-OX40 (CD134) antibody. Participants averaged around 60 years of age (range about 23 to 80) and were 75% to 90% male.

The CDR3 extends over 13 amino acids. V lost 9 bases to trimming and J lost 5 bases; unmatched junction nucleotides: 9. Per germline, CDR1 MNHNS and CDR2 SASEGT. Profiled with immunoSEQ multiplex PCR; TCRdb holds only in-frame clones, not every one. The profile shows almost 65,000 clones, about 80% of them singletons. This receptor was obtained from an adult with an advanced solid tumor such as melanoma, head and neck, liver or kidney cancer. The chain uses TRBV6-1 and TRBJ1-1; 7 nucleotides agree with TRBD1. Sample: CD4+ or CD8+ T cells sorted from blood, taken in a trial of the OX40 agonist ivuxolimab. Here the CDR3 reads CASGETGETEAFF. DNA of the CDR3: TGTGCCAGTGGGGAAACAGGGGAAACTGAAGCTTTCTTT.